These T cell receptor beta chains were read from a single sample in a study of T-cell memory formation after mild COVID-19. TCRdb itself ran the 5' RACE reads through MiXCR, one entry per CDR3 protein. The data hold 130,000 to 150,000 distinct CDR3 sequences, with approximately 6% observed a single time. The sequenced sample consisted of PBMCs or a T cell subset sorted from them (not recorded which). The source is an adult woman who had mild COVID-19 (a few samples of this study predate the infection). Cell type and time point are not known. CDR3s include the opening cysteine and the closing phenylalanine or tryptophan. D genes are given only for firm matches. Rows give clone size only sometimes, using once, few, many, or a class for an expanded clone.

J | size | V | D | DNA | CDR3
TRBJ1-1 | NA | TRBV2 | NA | TGTGCCAGCAGAGCGGACGGATTGAACACTGAAGCTTTCTTT | CASRADGLNTEAFF
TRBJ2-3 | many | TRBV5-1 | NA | TGCGCCAGCAGAACCCAGGGCGTGGGCACAGATACGCAGTATTTT | CASRTQGVGTDTQYF
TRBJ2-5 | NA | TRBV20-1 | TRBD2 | TGCAGTGCTGAAAGCGGGAGCGTTGGCGAGACCCAGTACTTC | CSAESGSVGETQYF
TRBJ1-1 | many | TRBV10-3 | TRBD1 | TGTGCCATCGGGACAGGTAGAACTGAAGCTTTCTTT | CAIGTGRTEAFF
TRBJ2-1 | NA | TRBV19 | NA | TGTGCCAGTAGTATCATCCTCGGTAGGGGGACCAATGAGCAGTTCTTC | CASSIILGRGTNEQFF
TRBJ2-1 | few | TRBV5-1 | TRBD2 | TGCGCCAGCAGCTTGTCGACTAGCGGAGTATACAATGAGCAGTTCTTC | CASSLSTSGVYNEQFF
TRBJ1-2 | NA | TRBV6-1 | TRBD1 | TGTGCCAGCATCAAGACAGGGTTCGGAGAATGGGGTTATGGCTACACCTTC | CASIKTGFGEWGYGYTF
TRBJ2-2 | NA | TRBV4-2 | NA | TGTGCCAGCAGCCAAGATGGGAGCGGTCCTCCCGGGGAGCTGTTTTTT | CASSQDGSGPPGELFF
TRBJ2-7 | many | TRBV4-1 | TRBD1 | TGCGCCAGCAGCGACCCGGGACAGGGGGCTGGTGAGCAGTACTTC | CASSDPGQGAGEQYF
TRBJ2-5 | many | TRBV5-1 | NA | TGCGCCAGCAGACTAGGAGAGACCCAGTACTTC | CASRLGETQYF
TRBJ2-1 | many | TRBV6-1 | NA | TGTGCCACCTACCGGGACAGAGGGGGGGGTGAGCAGTTCTTC | CATYRDRGGGEQFF
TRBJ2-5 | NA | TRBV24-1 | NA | TGTGCCACCAGTGACAAACTAGGGGCCGGCGAGACCCAGTACTTC | CATSDKLGAGETQYF
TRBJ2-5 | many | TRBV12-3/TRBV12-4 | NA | TGTGCCAGCAGTTTACGCAGGACGCAAGAGACCCAGTACTTC | CASSLRRTQETQYF
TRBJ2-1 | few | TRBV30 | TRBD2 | TGTGCCTGGTCTACTAGCGGGAGTGATAATGAGCAGTTCTTC | CAWSTSGSDNEQFF
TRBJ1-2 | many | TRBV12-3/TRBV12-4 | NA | TGTGCCAGCAGTTTACTTCCCGGACAGCTCTTGCCATCACATGGCTACACCTTC | CASSLLPGQLLPSHGYTF
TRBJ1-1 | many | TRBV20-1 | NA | TGCAGTGCTAGTAAGGGGTATGGACCGGGTGAAACTGAAGCTTTCTTT | CSASKGYGPGETEAFF
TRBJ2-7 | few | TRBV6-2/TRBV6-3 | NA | TGTGCCAGCAGCCGCCTCGCAGGTTACGAGCAGTACTTC | CASSRLAGYEQYF
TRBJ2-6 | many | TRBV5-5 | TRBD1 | TGTGCCAGCAGCGTTGACAGGGGGCTACTCTCTGGGGCCAACGTCCTGACTTTC | CASSVDRGLLSGANVLTF
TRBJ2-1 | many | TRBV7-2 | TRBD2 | TGTGCCAGCAGCTCCGGACTAGCGGGTTACAATGAGCAGTTCTTC | CASSSGLAGYNEQFF
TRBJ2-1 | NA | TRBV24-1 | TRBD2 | TGTGCCACCTCCTCAGGGACTAGCGGGAAAGATGAGCAGTTCTTC | CATSSGTSGKDEQFF
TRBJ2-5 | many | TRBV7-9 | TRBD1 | TGTGCCAGCAGCACCAGGGGGCCAGAGACCCAGTACTTC | CASSTRGPETQYF
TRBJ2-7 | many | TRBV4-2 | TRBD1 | TGTGCCAGCAGCCAACCGGGACAGGTGTCCTACGAGCAGTACTTC | CASSQPGQVSYEQYF
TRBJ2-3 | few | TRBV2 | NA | TGTGCCAGCGCGACTGATACAGATACGCAGTATTTT | CASATDTDTQYF
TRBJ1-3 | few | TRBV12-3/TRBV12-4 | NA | TGTGCCAGCAGACCTGAGGGGGGAGGAAACACCATATATTTT | CASRPEGGGNTIYF
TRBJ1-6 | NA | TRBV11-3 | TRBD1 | TGTGCCAGCAGCTTCCGCGCAGGGGGATCAGGATCACCCCTCCACTTT | CASSFRAGGSGSPLHF
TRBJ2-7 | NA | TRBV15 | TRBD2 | TGTGCCACCAGCAGGGAGGGCACTAGCGGGGCCTCCTACGAGCAGTACTTC | CATSREGTSGASYEQYF
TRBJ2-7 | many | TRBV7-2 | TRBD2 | TGTGCCAGCAGCTTTCGCGGGAGCCACGAGCAGTACTTC | CASSFRGSHEQYF
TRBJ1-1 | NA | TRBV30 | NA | TGTGCCTGGAGTAGTGGAAGGATTAGAGCTTTCTTT | CAWSSGRIRAFF
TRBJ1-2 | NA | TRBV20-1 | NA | TGCAGTGCTAGCCGGGACATAAAGAACTATGGCTACACCTTC | CSASRDIKNYGYTF
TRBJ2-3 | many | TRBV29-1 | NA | TGCAGCGTTGAGGGACCTGAAGGCACAGATACGCAGTATTTT | CSVEGPEGTDTQYF
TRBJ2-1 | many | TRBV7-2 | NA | TGTGCCAGCAGCCTGGTAGTTGGGGGCTACAATGAGCAGTTCTTC | CASSLVVGGYNEQFF
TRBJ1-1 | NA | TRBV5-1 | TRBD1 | TGCGCCAGCAGCGGGGGACAGGGTGGCACTGAAGCTTTCTTT | CASSGGQGGTEAFF
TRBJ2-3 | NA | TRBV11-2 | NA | TGTGCCAGCAGCTTAGATAGGGATACGCAGTATTTT | CASSLDRDTQYF
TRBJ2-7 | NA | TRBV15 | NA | TGTGCCACCAGCATCGGAAGTCCTTACGAGCAGTACTTC | CATSIGSPYEQYF
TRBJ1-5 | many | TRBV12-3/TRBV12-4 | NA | TGTGCCAGCTCGAGTACAGCGTCTCAGCCCCAGCATTTT | CASSSTASQPQHF
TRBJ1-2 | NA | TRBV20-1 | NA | TGCAGTACCCGGGAGAATACTGGCTACACCTTC | CSTRENTGYTF
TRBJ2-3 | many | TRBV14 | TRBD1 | TGTGCCAGCAGCCCTCCGGACAGGGGCACAGATACGCAGTATTTT | CASSPPDRGTDTQYF
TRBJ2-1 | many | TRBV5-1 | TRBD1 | TGCGCCAGCAGCGGGGACAGGGCCACCTACAATGAGCAGTTCTTC | CASSGDRATYNEQFF
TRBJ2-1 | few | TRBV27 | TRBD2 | TGTGCCAGCACCCCCGTGGGCGCGGGAGCCTCCTACAATGAGCAGTTCTTC | CASTPVGAGASYNEQFF
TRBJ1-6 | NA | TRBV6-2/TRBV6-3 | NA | TGTGCCAGCACCTCTTTTCCGCTGGGGGCCTCCTATAATTCACCCCTCCACTTT | CASTSFPLGASYNSPLHF
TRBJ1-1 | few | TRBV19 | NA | TGTGCCAGTAGCACGGGACACGGTTATGCTGAAGCTTTCTTT | CASSTGHGYAEAFF
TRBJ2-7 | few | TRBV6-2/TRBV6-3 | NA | TGTGCCAGCAGTTACAGCCTAGCGATTCACGAGCAGTACTTC | CASSYSLAIHEQYF
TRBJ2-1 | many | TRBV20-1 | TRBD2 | TGCAGTGCTTTTGGGACTAGCGGAAGAGGTGAGCAGTTCTTC | CSAFGTSGRGEQFF